This T cell receptor (beta chain) was obtained from a study of regulatory T cells in long-lasting Graves disease. This clonotype was seen at least ten times. This sample's time point: persistent/refractory GD, antithyroid drugs over 5 years with positive TRAb. TCR sequences were obtained from RNA taken from PBMCs. The CDR3 length is 17 residues. The germline gives CDR1 SGHAT, CDR2 FQNNGV. V was pared by 0 bases and J by 3 bases, with 17 bases between. In building TCR beta libraries, iRepertoire HTBI primers were used together with Arm-PCR of CDR3 regions. One entry per CDR3 protein, called by TCRdb with MiXCR from the multiplex PCR reads. The sample records 250,000 to 300,000 distinct CDR3 sequences, 22% being singletons.

This clonotype was obtained from a female donor with Graves disease. V and J are TRBV11-2 and TRBJ1-1; D remains unclear. Sequencing used peripheral blood mononuclear cells (PBMCs), obtained when the disease was refractory, from a patient treated with antithyroid drugs. Here the CDR3 reads CASSLDWQDPFDTEAFF. CDR3 nucleotide sequence: TGTGCCAGCAGCTTAGACTGGCAGGACCCTTTTGACACTGAAGCTTTCTTT. Full variable domain (missing parts from reference TRBV11-2 and TRBJ1-1): EAGVAQSPRYKIIEKRQSVAFWCNPISGHATLYWYQQILGQGPKLLIQFQNNGVVDDSQLPKDRFSAERLKGVDSTLKIQPAKLEDSAVYLCASSLDWQDPFDTEAFFGQGTRLTVV.